The entry below gives a single T cell receptor beta chain sequence along with its context. What it binds is not known. This entry comes from a study of cytomegalovirus exposure and HLA in healthy donors. Findings of the study overall: High sensitivity and specificity were reportedly achieved when the classifier diagnosed cytomegalovirus status. Clusters of TCRs from the first cohort tended to co-occur in the 130 or so validation repertoires (as a later analysis found).

Sequencing was performed with immunoSEQ multiplex PCR; in TCRdb, only in-frame clones are kept and a portion is missing. Of about 97,000 clones listed, about 94% are singletons. The V gene's germline CDR1 is SGDLS and CDR2 YYNGEE. The CDR3 has 13 amino acids. Trimming took off 0 bases at V and 4 bases at J, with 5 bases between the two ends. Sample: PBMCs. The TCR comes from a woman aged 18-29 years in good health and CMV-seronegative. This chain connects TRBV9 to TRBJ1-3, with D hard to call. The CDR3 here is CASSVGGGNTIYF. CDR3 nucleotide sequence: TGTGCCAGCAGCGTAGGAGGGGGAAACACCATATATTTT.